These T cell receptor beta chains were read from a single sample in a study of shared clonotypes between healthy human individuals. Generated by immunoSEQ multiplex PCR, the TCRdb table keeps only in-frame clones and is missing some. The sample lists approximately 1.4 million clones, 98% occurring once. The sample taken for sequencing was naive CD4+ T cells sorted from blood. These TCRs come from a man aged 30 to 39 in good health. Both conserved end residues are part of each CDR3. The order of the fields is CDR3 DNA, CDR3 protein, D gene, V gene, clone size, J gene. The D gene is left open where the match is weak. Where a row states a size, it is once, few, many or the class of an expanded clone; other rows omit it.

TGTGCCAGCAGTCAGGCGACAGGGGTCCTCTACGAGCAGTACTTC	CASSQATGVLYEQYF	TRBD1	TRBV6-5	.	TRBJ2-7
TGCAGCGTTGATTATAGGGGCAGGCAAGGCCCTAATCCCTACGAGCAGTACTTC	CSVDYRGRQGPNPYEQYF	.	TRBV29-1	.	TRBJ2-7
TGTGCCAGCAGTCCAATGCGGGTGGGGCACAAAAACATTCAGTACTTC	CASSPMRVGHKNIQYF	.	TRBV27	.	TRBJ2-4
TGTGCCAGCAGCTTAGAACGGACAGGGTCCCTCGAGCAGTACTTC	CASSLERTGSLEQYF	TRBD1	TRBV7-8	.	TRBJ2-7
TGCGCCAGCAGCCTCGGACTAGCGGGAGGGAAGGGATGGACAGATACGCAGTATTTT	CASSLGLAGGKGWTDTQYF	TRBD2	TRBV5-1	.	TRBJ2-3
TGTGCCAGCAGCAAAGTAAGAACAGGGGGCCAGCCCCAGCATTTT	CASSKVRTGGQPQHF	.	TRBV21-1	.	TRBJ1-5
TGTGCCAGCAGCCCAATGACAGGGCTTAGCACAGATACGCAGTATTTT	CASSPMTGLSTDTQYF	TRBD1	TRBV27	.	TRBJ2-3
TGTGCCAGTAGTACGACAGGGAATTATGGCTACACCTTC	CASSTTGNYGYTF	TRBD1	TRBV19	.	TRBJ1-2
TGTGCCACCAGCGGAACTATGTTGGGCTACACCTTC	CATSGTMLGYTF	.	TRBV15	.	TRBJ1-2
TGTGCCAGCCAATTCGGGTTGAGAGAAAACATTCAGTACTTC	CASQFGLRENIQYF	.	TRBV18	.	TRBJ2-4
TGCAGCGTGGCATGGACTAGCGGGAGGTCCTACGAGCAGTACTTC	CSVAWTSGRSYEQYF	TRBD2	TRBV29-1	.	TRBJ2-7
TGTGCCAGCAGATGGGGGGCGAGGACTGAAGCTTTCTTT	CASRWGARTEAFF	.	TRBV2	.	TRBJ1-1
TGCAGTGTCCGAGCCACAGATACGCAGTATTTT	CSVRATDTQYF	.	TRBV20-1	.	TRBJ2-3
TGTGCCAGCAGCGTAGACATAGCGGGAGTCAAAAACATTCAGTACTTC	CASSVDIAGVKNIQYF	TRBD2	TRBV9	.	TRBJ2-4
TGTGCCAGCAGCCTACTGGGGATATCCGACGAGCAGTACTTC	CASSLLGISDEQYF	.	TRBV9	.	TRBJ2-7
TGTGCCAGCAGCGGAAACCGGGACAGGGGGCGCGAGAACTATGGCTACACCTTC	CASSGNRDRGRENYGYTF	TRBD1	TRBV9	.	TRBJ1-2
TGTGCCACCAGCAGAGAGGGCAGGGATAATCAGCCCCAGCATTTT	CATSREGRDNQPQHF	.	TRBV15	.	TRBJ1-5
TGTGCCAGCAGTTTCAGGGGATACGAGCAGTACTTC	CASSFRGYEQYF	.	TRBV28	.	TRBJ2-7
TGTGCCAGCAGCCACGGACTAGCGGGGAGTTCAGTATTCGATGAGCAGTTCTTC	CASSHGLAGSSVFDEQFF	TRBD2	TRBV7-2	.	TRBJ2-1
TGTGCCAGCAGCGTAGTAGGACTAGCGGATCGGGAGACCCAGTACTTC	CASSVVGLADRETQYF	TRBD2	TRBV9	.	TRBJ2-5
TGTGCCAGCAGCCCACTGGGGACTCAAAACACCGGGGAGCTGTTTTTT	CASSPLGTQNTGELFF	.	TRBV7-3	.	TRBJ2-2
TGCGCCAGCAGCCAACATCTGCGACTAGCGGGGATACGAGAGACCCAGTACTTC	CASSQHLRLAGIRETQYF	TRBD2	TRBV4-3	.	TRBJ2-5
TGTGCCACCAGCAGAGTTTTGGCAGGGGGCATATCAGCTGAAAAACTGTTTTTT	CATSRVLAGGISAEKLFF	TRBD1	TRBV15	.	TRBJ1-4
TGTGCCTGGAGTGTCCAGAGAAACTATGGCTACACCTTC	CAWSVQRNYGYTF	.	TRBV30	.	TRBJ1-2
TGTGCCAGCAGAGGGGGCCGGATGACCCCCTTTATCAATCAGCCCCAGCATTTT	CASRGGRMTPFINQPQHF	TRBD1	TRBV28	.	TRBJ1-5
TGCAGCGTTACGCAGGTGGCAGGGTTCAATGAGCAGTTCTTC	CSVTQVAGFNEQFF	.	TRBV29-1	.	TRBJ2-1
TGTGCCAGCAGCCCGACAGGGAATCAGCCCCAGCATTTT	CASSPTGNQPQHF	TRBD1	TRBV6-1	.	TRBJ1-5
TGTGCCACCACCGACAACACAGACCAAGAGACCCAGTACTTC	CATTDNTDQETQYF	.	TRBV2	.	TRBJ2-5
TGCAGCGTTGGACAATTGGGGGGAGAATTACCTGACTATGGCTACACCTTC	CSVGQLGGELPDYGYTF	.	TRBV29-1	once	TRBJ1-2
TGTGCCAGCAGCTTAGGGGACCCGCAGTATGAGCAGTTCTTC	CASSLGDPQYEQFF	.	TRBV11-2	few	TRBJ2-1
TGTGCCAGCAGCTTTGGAGGGGTGAACACCGGGGAGCTGTTTTTT	CASSFGGVNTGELFF	.	TRBV5-4	.	TRBJ2-2
TGTGCCAGCAGTTTAATCCCCGACCCGCCCAGTTCCTACAATGAGCAGTTCTTC	CASSLIPDPPSSYNEQFF	.	TRBV27	once	TRBJ2-1
TGCGCCAGCAGCCAAGGGACAGGGGCAGAAGAGACCCAGTACTTC	CASSQGTGAEETQYF	TRBD1	TRBV5-1	once	TRBJ2-5
TGTGCCAGCAGTCACACAGGAGATAGCAATCAGCCCCAGCATTTT	CASSHTGDSNQPQHF	.	TRBV6-1	.	TRBJ1-5
TGTGCCAGCAGCCGGGGATTGGCGACCCAGTACTTC	CASSRGLATQYF	.	TRBV7-2	.	TRBJ2-5
TGTGCCAGCAGCGTGGGTCGGCTGAACTACAATGAGCAGTTCTTC	CASSVGRLNYNEQFF	.	TRBV9	.	TRBJ2-1
TGTGCCAGCTCACTTAGCGGGAGGGCGGCCGAGCAGTACTTC	CASSLSGRAAEQYF	TRBD2	TRBV18	.	TRBJ2-7
TGTGCCAGCAGCTTAGCCGGCTCAATCCGCTATGGCTACACCTTC	CASSLAGSIRYGYTF	.	TRBV7-9	.	TRBJ1-2
TGTGCCAGCAGCTTGCTACTAGCGGTATCCTACGAGCAGTACTTC	CASSLLLAVSYEQYF	TRBD2	TRBV5-5	.	TRBJ2-7